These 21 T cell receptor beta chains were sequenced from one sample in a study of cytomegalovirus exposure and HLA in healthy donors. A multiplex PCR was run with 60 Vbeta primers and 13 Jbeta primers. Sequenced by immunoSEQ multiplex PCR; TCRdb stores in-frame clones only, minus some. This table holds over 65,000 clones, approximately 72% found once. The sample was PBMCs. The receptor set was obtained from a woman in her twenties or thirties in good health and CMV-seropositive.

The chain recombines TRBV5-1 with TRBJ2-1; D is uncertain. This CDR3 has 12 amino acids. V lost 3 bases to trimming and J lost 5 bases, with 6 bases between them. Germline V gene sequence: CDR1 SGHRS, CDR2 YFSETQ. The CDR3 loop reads CASSYGDNEQFF. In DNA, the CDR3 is TGCGCCAGCAGCTACGGTGACAATGAGCAGTTCTTC.

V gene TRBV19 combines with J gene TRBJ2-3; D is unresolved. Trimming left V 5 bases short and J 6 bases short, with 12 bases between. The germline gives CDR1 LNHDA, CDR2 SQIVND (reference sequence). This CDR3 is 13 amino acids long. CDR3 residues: CASSWRPGDTQYF. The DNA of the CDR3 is TGTGCCAGTAGTTGGCGCCCGGGTGATACGCAGTATTTT.

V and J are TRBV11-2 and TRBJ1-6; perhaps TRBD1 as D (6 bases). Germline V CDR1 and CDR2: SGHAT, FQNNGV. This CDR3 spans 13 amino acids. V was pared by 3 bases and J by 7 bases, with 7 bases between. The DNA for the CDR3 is TGTGCCAGCAGCTTCGGACAGAATTCACCCCTCCACTTT. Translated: CASSFGQNSPLHF.

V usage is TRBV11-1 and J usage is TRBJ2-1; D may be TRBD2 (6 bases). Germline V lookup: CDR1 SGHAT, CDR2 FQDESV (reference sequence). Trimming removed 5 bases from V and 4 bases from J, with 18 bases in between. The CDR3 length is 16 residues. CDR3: CASSPAGVAVYNEQFF. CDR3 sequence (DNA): TGTGCCAGCAGCCCCGCCGGGGTAGCGGTGTACAATGAGCAGTTCTTC.

CDR3 loop: CASSELAVTDTQYF. In DNA form, the CDR3 reads TGTGCCAGCAGTGAACTAGCAGTGACAGATACGCAGTATTTT. This chain links TRBV2 with TRBJ2-3, with D possibly TRBD2 on 5 matching bases. V was clipped by 2 bases and J by 3 bases, with 9 bases between them. This CDR3 is built from 14 residues. Germline V gives CDR1 SNHLY, CDR2 FYNNEI.

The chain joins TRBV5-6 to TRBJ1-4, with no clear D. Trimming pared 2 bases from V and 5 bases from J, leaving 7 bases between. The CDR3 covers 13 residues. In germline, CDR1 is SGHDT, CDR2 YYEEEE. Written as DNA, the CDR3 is TGTGCCAGCAGCTTCGCGAACAATGAAAAACTGTTTTTT. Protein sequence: CASSFANNEKLFF.

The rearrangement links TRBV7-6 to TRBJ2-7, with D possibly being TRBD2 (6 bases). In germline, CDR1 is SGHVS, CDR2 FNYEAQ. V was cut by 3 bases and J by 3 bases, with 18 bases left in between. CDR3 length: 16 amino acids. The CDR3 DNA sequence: TGTGCCAGCAGCTTCGGCGAGCGGGTGAGAGGCTACGAGCAGTACTTC. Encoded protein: CASSFGERVRGYEQYF.

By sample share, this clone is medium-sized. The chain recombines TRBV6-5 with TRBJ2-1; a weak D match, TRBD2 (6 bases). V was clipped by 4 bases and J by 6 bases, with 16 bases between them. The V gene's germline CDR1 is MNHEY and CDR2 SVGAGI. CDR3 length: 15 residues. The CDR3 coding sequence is TGTGCCAGCAGTTCCTCCGGGAGATCCGGCAATGAGCAGTTCTTC. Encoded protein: CASSSSGRSGNEQFF.

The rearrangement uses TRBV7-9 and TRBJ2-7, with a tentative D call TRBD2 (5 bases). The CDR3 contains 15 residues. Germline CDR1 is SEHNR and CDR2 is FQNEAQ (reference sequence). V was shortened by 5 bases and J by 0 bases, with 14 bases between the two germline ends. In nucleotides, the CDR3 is TGTGCCAGCAGCGCCTCACTGAGCGGCTCCTACGAGCAGTACTTC. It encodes CASSASLSGSYEQYF. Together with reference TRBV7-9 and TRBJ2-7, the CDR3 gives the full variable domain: DTGVSQNPRHKITKRGQNVTFRCDPISEHNRLYWYRQTLGQGPEFLTYFQNEAQLEKSRLLSDRFSAERPKGSFSTLEIQRTEQGDSAMYLCASSASLSGSYEQYFGPGTRLTVT.

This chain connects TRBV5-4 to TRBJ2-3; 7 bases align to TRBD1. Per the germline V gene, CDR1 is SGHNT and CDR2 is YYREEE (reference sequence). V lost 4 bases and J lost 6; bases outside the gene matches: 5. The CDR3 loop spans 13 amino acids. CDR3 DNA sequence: TGTGCCAGCAGCACACAGGGGCTCGATACGCAGTATTTT. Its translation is CASSTQGLDTQYF.

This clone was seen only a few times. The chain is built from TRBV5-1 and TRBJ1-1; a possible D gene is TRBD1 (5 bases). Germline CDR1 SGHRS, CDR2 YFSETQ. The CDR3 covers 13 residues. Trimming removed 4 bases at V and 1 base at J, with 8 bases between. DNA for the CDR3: TGCGCCAGCAGCCCGGACACGAACACTGAAGCTTTCTTT. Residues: CASSPDTNTEAFF.

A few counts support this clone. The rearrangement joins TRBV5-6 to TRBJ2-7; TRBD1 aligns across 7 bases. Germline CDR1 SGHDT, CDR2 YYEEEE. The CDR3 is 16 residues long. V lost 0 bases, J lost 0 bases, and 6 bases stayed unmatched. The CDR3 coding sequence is TGTGCCAGCAGCTTGGTAGGGGGCTTTAGCTCCTACGAGCAGTACTTC. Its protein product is CASSLVGGFSSYEQYF. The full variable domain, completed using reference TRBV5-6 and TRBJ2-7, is DAGVTQSPTHLIKTRGQQVTLRCSPKSGHDTVSWYQQALGQGPQFIFQYYEEEERQRGNFPDRFSGHQFPNYSSELNVNALLLGDSALYLCASSLVGGFSSYEQYFGPGTRLTVT.

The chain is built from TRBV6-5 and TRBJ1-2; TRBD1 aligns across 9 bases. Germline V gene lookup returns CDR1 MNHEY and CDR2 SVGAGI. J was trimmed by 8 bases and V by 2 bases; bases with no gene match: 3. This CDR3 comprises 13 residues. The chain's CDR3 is CASSYNRGRGYTF. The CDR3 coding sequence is TGTGCCAGCAGTTACAACAGGGGGCGAGGCTACACCTTC.

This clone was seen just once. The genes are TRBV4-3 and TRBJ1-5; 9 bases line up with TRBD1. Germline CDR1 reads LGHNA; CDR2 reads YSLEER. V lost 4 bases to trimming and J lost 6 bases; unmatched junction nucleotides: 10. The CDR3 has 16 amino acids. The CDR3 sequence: CASSPRPPGQGQPQHF. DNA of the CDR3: TGCGCCAGCAGCCCTCGACCTCCGGGACAGGGTCAGCCCCAGCATTTT.

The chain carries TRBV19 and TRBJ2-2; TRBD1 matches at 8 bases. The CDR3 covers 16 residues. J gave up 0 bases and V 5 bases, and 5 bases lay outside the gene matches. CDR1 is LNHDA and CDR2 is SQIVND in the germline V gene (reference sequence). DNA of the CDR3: TGTGCCAGTAGTGGGTCAGGGGGCGCGAACACCGGGGAGCTGTTTTTT. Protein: CASSGSGGANTGELFF.

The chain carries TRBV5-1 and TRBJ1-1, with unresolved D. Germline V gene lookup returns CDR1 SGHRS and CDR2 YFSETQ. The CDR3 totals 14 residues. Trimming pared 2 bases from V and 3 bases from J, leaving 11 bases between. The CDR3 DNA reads TGCGCCAGCAGCTTAGGGAACGGGGACACTGAAGCTTTCTTT. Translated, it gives CASSLGNGDTEAFF.

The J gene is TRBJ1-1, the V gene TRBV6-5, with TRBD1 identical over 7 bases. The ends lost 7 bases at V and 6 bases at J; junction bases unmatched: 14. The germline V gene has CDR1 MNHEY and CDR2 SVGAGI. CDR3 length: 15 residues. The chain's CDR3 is CASILRSRGRSEAFF. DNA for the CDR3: TGTGCCAGCATTTTAAGGAGTAGGGGGCGGTCTGAAGCTTTCTTT.

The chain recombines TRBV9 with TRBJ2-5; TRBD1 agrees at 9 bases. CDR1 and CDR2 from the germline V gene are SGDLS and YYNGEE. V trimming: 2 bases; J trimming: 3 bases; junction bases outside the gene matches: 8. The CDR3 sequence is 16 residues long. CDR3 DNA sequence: TGTGCCAGCAGCGTCCTCGGGACAGGGACAAAAGAGACCCAGTACTTC. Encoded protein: CASSVLGTGTKETQYF.

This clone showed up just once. The CDR3 coding sequence is TGTGCCAGCAGGATGGGGGGGGCAGGGGGCGGGGAGACCCAGTACTTC. This translates into CASRMGGAGGGETQYF. The genes are TRBV7-2 and TRBJ2-5, with TRBD1 as a possible D gene (8 bases). The germline gives CDR1 SGHTA, CDR2 FQGNSA. This CDR3 has 16 residues. V lost 6 bases and J lost 5, with 22 bases in between.

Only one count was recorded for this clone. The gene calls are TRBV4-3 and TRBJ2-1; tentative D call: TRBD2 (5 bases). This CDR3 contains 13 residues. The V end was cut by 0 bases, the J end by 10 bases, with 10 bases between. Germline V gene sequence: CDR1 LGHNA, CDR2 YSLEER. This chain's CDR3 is CASSQDLGGEQFF. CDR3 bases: TGCGCCAGCAGCCAAGATTTGGGCGGGGAGCAGTTCTTC.

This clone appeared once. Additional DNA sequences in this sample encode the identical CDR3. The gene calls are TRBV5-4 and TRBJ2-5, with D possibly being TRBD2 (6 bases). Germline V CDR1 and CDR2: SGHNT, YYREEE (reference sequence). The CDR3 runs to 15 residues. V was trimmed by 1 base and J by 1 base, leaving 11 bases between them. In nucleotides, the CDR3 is TGTGCCAGCAGCTTGCCTAGCGCCGGCCAAGAGACCCAGTACTTC. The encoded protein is CASSLPSAGQETQYF.